The 7 T cell receptor beta chains below were found in one sample sequenced in a study of T cell clones after liver transplantation. Only in-frame clones appear in the TCRdb table, and some are missing; sequencing was by immunoSEQ multiplex PCR. The sample has about 120,000 clones; roughly nine tenths are singletons. Sequencing used CD4+ T cells from blood, obtained 12 months after liver transplant. These receptors all come from a human patient who received a liver transplant. Some of these T cells may belong to the graft donor.

The rearrangement uses TRBV10-3 and TRBJ2-3, with 7 bases matching TRBD1. This CDR3 contains 13 residues. With 9 bases clipped from V and 0 bases from J, the junction kept 3 bases outside the gene matches. Germline-derived CDR1 and CDR2 are ENHRY and SYGVKD. CDR3 sequence (DNA): TGTGCCATACAGGGGCCTAGCACAGATACGCAGTATTTT. This codes for CAIQGPSTDTQYF.

CDR3 coding DNA: TGTGCCTGGACCCCCGGGGCCACGCAGTATTTT. Translation gives CAWTPGATQYF. The genes are TRBV30 and TRBJ2-3; D may be TRBD1 or TRBD2 (5 bases each). V was clipped by 4 bases and J by 9 bases, with 11 bases between them. The CDR3 runs to 11 residues. Germline loops: CDR1 GTSNPN, CDR2 SVGIG (reference sequence).

This chain uses TRBV5-8 with TRBJ1-5; D might be TRBD1 (6 bases). The CDR3 is made up of 14 amino acids. Germline CDR1 SGHTS, CDR2 YDEGEE. V was shortened by 2 bases and J by 3 bases, with 9 bases between the two germline ends. As DNA, the CDR3 is TGTGCCAGCAGCTTCGGGACACACAATCAGCCCCAGCATTTT. Protein sequence: CASSFGTHNQPQHF.

The chain uses TRBV5-4 and TRBJ2-3; 10 positions agree with TRBD2. Losses at the gene ends were 3 bases for V and 0 bases for J; bases not matched to a gene: 10. This CDR3 comprises 18 residues. The germline gives CDR1 SGHNT, CDR2 YYREEE (reference sequence). The CDR3 DNA sequence: TGTGCCAGCAGCTATGCACGTAGCGGGAGGCCCAGCACAGATACGCAGTATTTT. Residues: CASSYARSGRPSTDTQYF. Using reference TRBV5-4 and TRBJ2-3 for the parts outside the CDR3, the full variable domain is ETGVTQSPTHLIKTRGQQVTLRCSSQSGHNTVSWYQQALGQGPQFIFQYYREEENGRGNFPPRFSGLQFPNYSSELNVNALELDDSALYLCASSYARSGRPSTDTQYFGPGTRLTVL.

The V gene is TRBV13, the J gene TRBJ1-1; D gene ambiguous. The CDR3 extends over 11 amino acids. Trimming removed 1 base at V and 8 bases at J, with 5 bases between. Germline V gene sequence: CDR1 PRHDT, CDR2 FYEKMQ (reference sequence). The CDR3 loop is CASSLVGEAFF. The CDR3 nucleotides read TGTGCCAGCAGCTTAGTTGGAGAAGCTTTCTTT.

The chain uses TRBV12-5 and TRBJ2-1, with D unresolved. The CDR3 sequence is 15 residues long. Trimming shortened V by 1 base and J by 5 bases, and 12 bases separated the two germline ends. CDR1 is LGHNT and CDR2 is FRNRAP in the germline V gene. The CDR3 loop is CASGLGTFSDNEQFF. CDR3 DNA sequence: TGTGCTAGTGGTTTGGGGACCTTTTCTGACAATGAGCAGTTCTTC.

This chain uses TRBV6-1 with TRBJ2-3; 9 bases map to TRBD2. With V trimmed by 5 bases and J by 7 bases, 7 bases remained unmatched. The CDR3 spans 14 residues. The germline V gene encodes CDR1 MNHNS and CDR2 SASEGT. The CDR3 loop reads CASSTREGPNTQYF. CDR3 bases: TGTGCCAGCAGTACGCGGGAGGGCCCAAATACGCAGTATTTT.